The rows below give T cell receptor beta chains drawn from one sample of a study of blood T cells in healthy people across ages. In TCRdb, the 5' RACE reads were re-called with MiXCR into one record per CDR3 protein. This sample has about 690,000 distinct CDR3 sequences, with roughly 43% found just once. The source material was blood. The source is a man older than 75 in good health. Both conserved end residues are part of each CDR3. A D gene is named only where the DNA matches it firmly. Some rows have no size entry. The others give once, few or many, or a class for an expanded clone.

TRBV27	16	TRBJ2-6	.	.	TGTGCCAGTAGTGGGACGGCCTTATCTGGGGCCAACGTCCTGACTTTC	CASSGTALSGANVLTF
TRBV29-1	13	TRBJ2-2	.	.	TGCAGCGTTGGTACAGGGCGGACCGGGGAGCTGTTTTTT	CSVGTGRTGELFF
TRBV28	14	TRBJ1-5	many	TRBD1	TGTGCCAGCAGTTCCCAGGGGGCAGGTCAGCCCCAGCATTTT	CASSSQGAGQPQHF
TRBV6-5	16	TRBJ2-1	.	.	TGTGCCAGCAGCCACTTGGTAGGGAGGTTTTATAATGAGCAGTTCTTC	CASSHLVGRFYNEQFF
TRBV13	17	TRBJ2-7	many	.	TGTGCCAGCGCGCAATACGTACGTACATGGGACTCCTACGAGCAGTACTTC	CASAQYVRTWDSYEQYF
TRBV12-3/TRBV12-4	14	TRBJ2-3	.	.	TGTGCCAGCAGTTTGAAGGTGCCAACAGATATGCAGTATTTT	CASSLKVPTDMQYF
TRBV7-2	13	TRBJ2-1	.	TRBD1	TGTGCCAGCACCATAGACAGGGCGAATGAGCAGTTCTTC	CASTIDRANEQFF
TRBV6-2/TRBV6-3	13	TRBJ1-1	few	.	TGTGCCAGCAGTTACCCCAAGAACACTGAAGCTTTCTTT	CASSYPKNTEAFF
TRBV2	14	TRBJ1-4	.	.	TGTGCCAGCACTTCACAGGGTTCTAATGAAAAACTGTTTTTT	CASTSQGSNEKLFF
TRBV6-1	12	TRBJ1-2	few	TRBD1	TGTGCCAGCACGGACAGGTCATATGGCTACACCTTC	CASTDRSYGYTF